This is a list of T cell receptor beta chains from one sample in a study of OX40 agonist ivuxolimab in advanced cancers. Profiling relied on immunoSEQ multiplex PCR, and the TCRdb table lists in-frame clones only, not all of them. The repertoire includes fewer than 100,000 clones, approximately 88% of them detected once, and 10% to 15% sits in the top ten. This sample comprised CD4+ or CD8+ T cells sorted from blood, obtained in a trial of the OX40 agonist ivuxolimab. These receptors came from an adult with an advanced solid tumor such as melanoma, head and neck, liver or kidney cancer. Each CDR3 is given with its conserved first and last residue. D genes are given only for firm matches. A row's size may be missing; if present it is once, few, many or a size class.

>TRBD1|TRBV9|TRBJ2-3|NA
TGTGCCAGCAGTCCTACAGGGGGCATAGGGACAGATACGCAGTATTTT
CASSPTGGIGTDTQYF
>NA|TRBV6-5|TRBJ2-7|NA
TGTGCCAGGATCAGGGGCCACGAGCAGTACTTC
CARIRGHEQYF
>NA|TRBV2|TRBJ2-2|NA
TGTGCCAGCGTCCAAACCCCCGGGGAGCTGTTTTTT
CASVQTPGELFF
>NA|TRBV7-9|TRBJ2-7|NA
TGTGCCAGCAGCTCCGTATACTACGAGCAGTACTTC
CASSSVYYEQYF
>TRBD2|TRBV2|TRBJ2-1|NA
TGTGCCAGCGCACCTAGCGGGCGGAGCTCCTACAATGAGCAGTTCTTC
CASAPSGRSSYNEQFF
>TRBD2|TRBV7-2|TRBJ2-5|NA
TGTGCCAGCAGCTCGTCGGGACTATTTAGTGTGACCCAGTACTTC
CASSSSGLFSVTQYF
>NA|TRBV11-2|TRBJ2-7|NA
TGTGCCAGCAGCTTAACCAGCGTACTCTCCTACGAGCAGTACTTC
CASSLTSVLSYEQYF
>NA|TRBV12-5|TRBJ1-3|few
TGTGCTAGTGGTTCCTCTGGAAACACCATATATTTT
CASGSSGNTIYF
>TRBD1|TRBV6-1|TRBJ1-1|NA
TGTGCCAGCAGAGAACAGGGGGATGAAGCTTTCTTT
CASREQGDEAFF
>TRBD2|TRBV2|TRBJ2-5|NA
TGTGCCCGGAGCGGGGCTCCTCAAGAGACCCAGTACTTC
CARSGAPQETQYF
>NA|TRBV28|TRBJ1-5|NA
TGTGCCAGCAGTTCTCCTTGGGCCCAGCGCTGGGGCAATCAGCCCCAGCATTTT
CASSSPWAQRWGNQPQHF
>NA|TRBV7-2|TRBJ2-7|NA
TGTGCCAGCAGCTTAGGGGGGTTCTACGAGCAGTACTTC
CASSLGGFYEQYF
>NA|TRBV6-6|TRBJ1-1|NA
TGTGCCAGCAGTTACTACACTGAAGCTTTCTTT
CASSYYTEAFF
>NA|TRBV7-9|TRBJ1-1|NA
TGTGCCAGCAGAGGTCCCGGCGCTGAAGCTTTCTTT
CASRGPGAEAFF
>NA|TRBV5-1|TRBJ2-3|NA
TGCGCCAGCAGCTTGATACAGGGCGGCACAGATACGCAGTATTTT
CASSLIQGGTDTQYF
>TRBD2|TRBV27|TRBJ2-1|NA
TGTGCCAGCAATAGCGGGAGAATCGATGAGCAGTTCTTC
CASNSGRIDEQFF
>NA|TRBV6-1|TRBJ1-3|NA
TGTGCCAGCAGTGATGACAGCGGAGACTCTGGAAACACCATATATTTT
CASSDDSGDSGNTIYF
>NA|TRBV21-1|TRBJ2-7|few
TGTGCCAGCAGCACGACTAGCGGGGGGGTAAGTGAGCAGTACTTC
CASSTTSGGVSEQYF
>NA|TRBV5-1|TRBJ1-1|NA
TGCGCCAGCAATGGGGGAGGGAACACTGAAGCTTTCTTT
CASNGGGNTEAFF
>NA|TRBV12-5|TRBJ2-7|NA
TGTGCTAGTGCCACATCGGGATTTGGGTTCGCGCAGTACTTC
CASATSGFGFAQYF
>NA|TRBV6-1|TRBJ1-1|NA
TGTGCCAGCAGTGAGCCAGGACTTTGGAAAGCTTTCTTT
CASSEPGLWKAFF
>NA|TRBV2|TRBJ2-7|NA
TGTGCCAGCAGTGCGGAAGCGGGTGAAACCTACGAGCAGTACTTC
CASSAEAGETYEQYF
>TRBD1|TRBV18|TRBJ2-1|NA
TGTGCCAGCTCACCAAGTCGACAGGGTGGGTATGAGCAGTTCTTC
CASSPSRQGGYEQFF
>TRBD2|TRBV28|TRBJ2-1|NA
TGTGCCAGCAGTGTCGGGACTAGCGCTTCTATTGAGCAGTTCTTC
CASSVGTSASIEQFF
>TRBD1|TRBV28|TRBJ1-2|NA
TGTGCCAGCAGTCGGGGACAGGGTGGCGGCTACACCTTC
CASSRGQGGGYTF
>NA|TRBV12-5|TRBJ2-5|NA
TGTGCTAGTGGCCCGGAGACCCAGTACTTC
CASGPETQYF
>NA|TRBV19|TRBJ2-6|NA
TGTGCCAGTAGTATAGTTGGGGTTACTGGGGCCAACGTCCTGACTTTC
CASSIVGVTGANVLTF
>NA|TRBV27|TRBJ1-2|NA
TGTGCCAGCAGGACCTCAGGGGCCAACTATGGCTACACCTTC
CASRTSGANYGYTF
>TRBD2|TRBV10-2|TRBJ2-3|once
TGCGCCAGCAGTGACGCTCAAGGACTAGCGGCGGGGTACACGCAGTATTTT
CASSDAQGLAAGYTQYF
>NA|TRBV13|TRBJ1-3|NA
TGTGCCAGCAGCCCGAGGTTAGGTCCTGGAAACACCATATATTTT
CASSPRLGPGNTIYF
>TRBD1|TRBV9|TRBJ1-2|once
TGTGCCAGGGGGCAGGGGGGTCTGAGGAACTATGGCTACACCTTC
CARGQGGLRNYGYTF
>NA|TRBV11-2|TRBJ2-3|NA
TGTGCCAGCAGCCCCACCGGGAGCGGTACGCAGTATTTT
CASSPTGSGTQYF
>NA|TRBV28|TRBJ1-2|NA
TGTGCCAGCAGTGAATCACAGGGAGGGTTTGGTAAGGGCTACACCTTC
CASSESQGGFGKGYTF
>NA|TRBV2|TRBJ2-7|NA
TGTGCCAGCCGTTCAGAATTCGGCGAGCAGTACTTC
CASRSEFGEQYF
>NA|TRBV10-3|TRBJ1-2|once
TGTGCCATCCGGGTTCAAACATGGGATGGCTACACCTTC
CAIRVQTWDGYTF
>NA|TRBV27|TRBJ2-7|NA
TGTGCCAGCAGTTTAGCGGGGACGGGCGAGCAGTACTTC
CASSLAGTGEQYF
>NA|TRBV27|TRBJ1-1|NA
TGTGCCAGCAGTTTGGGCAGCATGAACACTGAAGCTTTCTTT
CASSLGSMNTEAFF
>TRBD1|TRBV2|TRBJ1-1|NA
TGTGCCAGCAGTGAGAGACTAGGGGGCTTCCTGCTGAACACTGAAGCTTTCTTT
CASSERLGGFLLNTEAFF
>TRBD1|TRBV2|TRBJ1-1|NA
TGTGCCAGCAATCCGCTGACAGGGATGGACACTGAAGCTTTCTTT
CASNPLTGMDTEAFF
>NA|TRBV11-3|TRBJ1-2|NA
TGTGCCAGCAGCTTAGATCCCGCCTCCTTAGGCTACACCTTC
CASSLDPASLGYTF
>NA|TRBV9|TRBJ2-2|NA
TGTGCCAGCAGCGTAGACAGCGGGGAGCTGTTTTTT
CASSVDSGELFF
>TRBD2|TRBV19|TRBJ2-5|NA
TGTGCCAGTAAAAGTTCAAGCGGGATAATAGAGACCCAGTACTTC
CASKSSSGIIETQYF
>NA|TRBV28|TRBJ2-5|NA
TGTGCCAGCAGTTTATTGGCGGCAGGGTCGGAGAAGGAAGAGACCCAGTACTTC
CASSLLAAGSEKEETQYF
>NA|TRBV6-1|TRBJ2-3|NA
TGTGCCAGTACCACCATTAGTCCAGGCCCAGATACGCAGTATTTT
CASTTISPGPDTQYF
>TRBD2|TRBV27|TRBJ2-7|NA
TGTGCCAGCAGTCACTCTAGCGGGGTCTCCTACGAGCAGTACTTC
CASSHSSGVSYEQYF
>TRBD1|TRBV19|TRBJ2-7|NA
TGTGCCAGTAGCCCCTCAAGGACAGGTGACTACGAGCAGTACTTC
CASSPSRTGDYEQYF
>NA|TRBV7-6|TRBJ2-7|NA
TGTGCCAGCAGCTTAGGACAGCTCTCCTACGAGCAGTACTTC
CASSLGQLSYEQYF
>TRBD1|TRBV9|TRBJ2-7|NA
TGTGCCAGCAGCGTAGACCGGGACAGGGGGCGCGAGCAGTACTTC
CASSVDRDRGREQYF
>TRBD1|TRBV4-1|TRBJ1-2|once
TGCGCCAGCAGCCAAGATTATGGGACAGGGGGCGGAAGAGGCTACACCTTC
CASSQDYGTGGGRGYTF
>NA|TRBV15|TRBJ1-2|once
TGTGCCACCAGCAGAGGACACCTTAACTATGGCTACACCTTC
CATSRGHLNYGYTF
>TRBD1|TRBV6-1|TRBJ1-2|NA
TGTGCCAGCAGTGAATGGCGACAGGGGTTAAACTATGGCTACACCTTC
CASSEWRQGLNYGYTF
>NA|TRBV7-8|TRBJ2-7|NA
TGTGCCAGCAGCTGGCGCCGTGGGTACGAGCAGTACTTC
CASSWRRGYEQYF
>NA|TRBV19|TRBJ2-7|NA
TGTGCCAGTGTCGGCAGGGGGGCCTACGAGCAGTACTTC
CASVGRGAYEQYF
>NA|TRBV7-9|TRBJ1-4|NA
TGTGCCAGCAGCTCGACAGGAAGGCGTGAAAAACTGTTTTTT
CASSSTGRREKLFF
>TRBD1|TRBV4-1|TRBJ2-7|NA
TGCGCCAGCAGCCAAGAACAGGGGTGGTTCTCAGGCGAGCAGTACTTC
CASSQEQGWFSGEQYF
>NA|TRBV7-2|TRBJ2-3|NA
TGTGCCAGCAGCCCGAGAAGGGGGAGTAAAGATACGCAGTATTTT
CASSPRRGSKDTQYF